One and the same sample provided the 16 T cell receptor beta chains below, sequenced in a study of blood T cell repertoires in COVID-19. Using immunoSEQ multiplex PCR, the repertoire was profiled, and TCRdb retains in-frame clones only, with some absent. The repertoire consists of approximately 180,000 clones, with nearly 90% occurring once and the leading ten covering approximately 21%. The sequenced sample was peripheral blood. The source is a man aged 55-75 years with active or convalescent COVID-19.

The CDR3 loop reads CASSHGLARYNEQFF. The CDR3 DNA is TGTGCCAGCAGTCACGGACTAGCGAGGTACAATGAGCAGTTCTTC. V and J are TRBV2 and TRBJ2-1; 9 bases map to TRBD2. The CDR3 totals 15 residues. The V gene end was trimmed by 5 bases and the J gene end by 4 bases; junction bases not matched to a gene: 6. Germline V gene sequence: CDR1 SNHLY, CDR2 FYNNEI.

V and J are TRBV14 and TRBJ1-6; a weak D match, TRBD1 (5 bases). The germline CDR1 and CDR2 sequences are SGHDN and FVKESK. Between the trimmed V and J ends, which lost 3 bases and 6 bases, there was a span of 12 bases. This CDR3 spans 15 amino acids. The DNA for the CDR3 is TGTGCCAGCAGCCAGGGGCAGGGACTTAATTCACCCCTCCACTTT. Amino acid sequence: CASSQGQGLNSPLHF. The complete variable domain, with remaining parts taken from reference TRBV14 and TRBJ1-6, reads EAGVTQFPSHSVIEKGQTVTLRCDPISGHDNLYWYRRVMGKEIKFLLHFVKESKQDESGMPNNRFLAERTGGTYSTLKVQPAELEDSGVYFCASSQGQGLNSPLHFGNGTRLTVT.

V usage is TRBV6-5 and J usage is TRBJ1-1; D is possibly TRBD1 (5 bases). The CDR3 totals 14 residues. The germline V gene encodes CDR1 MNHEY and CDR2 SVGAGI. V was shortened by 6 bases and J by 3 bases, with 14 bases between the two germline ends. DNA of the CDR3: TGTGCCAGCAGACTAGAGTGGGGGGACACTGAAGCTTTCTTT. It specifies CASRLEWGDTEAFF.

The V call is TRBV7-9, the J call TRBJ1-2, with 8 bases that match TRBD1. CDR3 size: 18 residues. The V gene end was trimmed by 2 bases and the J gene end by 2 bases; junction bases not matched to a gene: 13. CDR1 is SEHNR, CDR2 FQNEAQ, per germline (reference sequence). The CDR3 sequence is CASSLSGQGRSANYGYTF. CDR3 in DNA: TGTGCCAGCAGCTTATCAGGACAGGGAAGAAGTGCCAACTATGGCTACACCTTC. The whole variable domain, remainder taken from reference TRBV7-9 and TRBJ1-2, is DTGVSQNPRHKITKRGQNVTFRCDPISEHNRLYWYRQTLGQGPEFLTYFQNEAQLEKSRLLSDRFSAERPKGSFSTLEIQRTEQGDSAMYLCASSLSGQGRSANYGYTFGSGTRLTVV.

On this clone: The identical CDR3 is also encoded by other nucleotide sequences in the sample. V and J are TRBV18 and TRBJ2-7; TRBD1 agrees at 9 bases. Germline V CDR1 and CDR2: KGHSH, LQKENI. The J segment lost 1 base and the V segment lost 2 bases, leaving 0 bases of the junction unmatched. The CDR3 sequence is 14 residues long. The DNA of the CDR3 is TGTGCCAGCTCACCAGGACAGGGGTCCTACGAGCAGTACTTC. Amino acid sequence: CASSPGQGSYEQYF.

The rearrangement links TRBV3-1 (or the pseudogene TRBV3-2) to TRBJ1-1; 8 bases match TRBD1. The CDR3 has 13 residues. Germline assignment: CDR1 LGHDT and CDR2 YNNKEL (reference sequence). V gave up 10 bases and J gave up 1 base; unmatched junction bases: 5. CDR3: CATRQGTNTEAFF. CDR3 in DNA: TGTGCCACTAGACAGGGGACGAACACTGAAGCTTTCTTT.

V usage is TRBV10-3 and J usage is TRBJ1-6; 7 nucleotides align to TRBD1. Losses at the gene ends were 6 bases for V and 2 bases for J; bases not matched to a gene: 4. The CDR3 is 15 amino acids. Germline-derived CDR1 and CDR2 are ENHRY and SYGVKD. The CDR3 loop reads CAISLQGTYNSPLHF. CDR3 nucleotide sequence: TGTGCCATCAGCCTACAGGGGACCTATAATTCACCCCTCCACTTT.

The chain is built from TRBV6-5 and TRBJ1-5, with a tentative D call TRBD1 (6 bases). Germline loops: CDR1 MNHEY, CDR2 SVGAGI. The length of the CDR3 is 13 residues. The V and J ends lost 5 bases and 10 bases respectively, with 15 bases between them. CDR3 loop: CASSTQGRGPQHF. DNA for the CDR3: TGTGCCAGCAGTACCCAGGGGAGAGGACCCCAGCATTTT.

This clone is a singleton in its sample. This chain connects TRBV3-1 (or the pseudogene TRBV3-2) to TRBJ2-2; perhaps TRBD2 as D (5 bases). The CDR3 sequence is 14 residues long. The germline gives CDR1 LGHDT, CDR2 YNNKEL (reference sequence). V lost 2 bases, J lost 7 bases, and 11 bases lay in between. This CDR3 is CASSQFTGSGELFF. CDR3 DNA sequence: TGTGCCAGCAGCCAATTTACTGGGAGCGGGGAGCTGTTTTTT.

The chain carries TRBV5-1 and TRBJ1-4; D unresolved. Trimming stripped 0 bases from V and 0 bases from J, with 9 bases between. The CDR3 has 16 residues. Germline-derived CDR1 and CDR2 are SGHRS and YFSETQ. The CDR3 region has the DNA TGCGCCAGCAGCTTGGGGGCGGGATCAACTAATGAAAAACTGTTTTTT. It codes for CASSLGAGSTNEKLFF. The whole variable domain, remainder taken from reference TRBV5-1 and TRBJ1-4, is KAGVTQTPRYLIKTRGQQVTLSCSPISGHRSVSWYQQTPGQGLQFLFEYFSETQRNKGNFPGRFSGRQFSNSRSEMNVSTLELGDSALYLCASSLGAGSTNEKLFFGSGTQLSVL.

With respect to this clone: This same CDR3 is encoded by further DNA sequences in the sample. The chain has TRBV6-5 and TRBJ2-7, with 11 bases identical to TRBD1. CDR1 is MNHEY and CDR2 is SVGAGI in the germline V gene. The V gene end was trimmed by 3 bases and the J gene end by 4 bases; junction bases not matched to a gene: 2. CDR3 length: 14 residues. The CDR3 nucleotides are TGTGCCAGCAGTTATGGACAGGGGGCTTACGAGCAGTACTTC. Its translation is CASSYGQGAYEQYF.

The chain carries TRBV7-8 and TRBJ1-1; D is unclear. V lost 4 bases to trimming and J lost 5 bases, with 14 bases between them. Germline V CDR1 and CDR2: SGHVS, FQNEAQ. The CDR3 runs to 14 residues. The CDR3, as DNA: TGTGCCAGCAGCTCCTACACAGAAGTTACTGAAGCTTTCTTT. Translation gives CASSSYTEVTEAFF.

V is TRBV6-5 and J is TRBJ2-1; TRBD1 might be the D (6 bases). V lost 6 bases and J lost 3, with 9 bases in between. Germline V gives CDR1 MNHEY, CDR2 SVGAGI. The CDR3 is 13 amino acids. Here the CDR3 reads CASRTGFYNEQFF. The CDR3 nucleotides are TGTGCCAGCAGAACAGGGTTCTACAATGAGCAGTTCTTC.

V usage is TRBV6-5 and J usage is TRBJ1-1, with TRBD1 identical over 9 bases. V dropped 7 bases and J dropped 4; count of bases not matched to a gene: 10. Germline-derived CDR1 and CDR2 are MNHEY and SVGAGI. The CDR3 runs to 15 residues. The CDR3 spells CASTEGGQGGTEAFF. The CDR3 region has the DNA TGTGCCAGCACCGAGGGGGGACAGGGAGGCACTGAAGCTTTCTTT.

This clone showed up just once. CDR3 sequence: CASSLTLVGGGSYNEQFF. The CDR3 DNA follows: TGTGCCAGCAGCTTAACGTTAGTGGGGGGTGGGTCGTACAATGAGCAGTTCTTC. This rearrangement joins TRBV7-3 to TRBJ2-1; possible D gene TRBD2, 6 bases. V was cut by 0 bases and J by 4 bases, with 19 bases left in between. Germline V gene lookup returns CDR1 SGHTA and CDR2 FQGTGA. The CDR3 runs to 18 residues. The full variable domain, rest sourced from reference TRBV7-3 and TRBJ2-1, is GAGVSQTPSNKVTEKGKYVELRCDPISGHTALYWYRQSLGQGPEFLIYFQGTGAADDSGLPNDRFFAVRPEGSVSTLKIQRTERGDSAVYLCASSLTLVGGGSYNEQFFGPGTRLTVL.

The chain combines TRBV21-1 with TRBJ2-5; the D call in the table, TRBD1, was not verified against the DNA. TRBV21-1 is flagged as a pseudogene. This CDR3 is 15 amino acids long. CDR3 loop: CASRASGTDQETQYF. DNA for the CDR3: TGTGCCAGCAGGGCCTCCGGGACAGACCAAGAGACCCAGTACTTC.